Included here is one T cell receptor beta chain sequence, with context. This clonotype was seen more than once but under ten times. The antigen this receptor binds is unknown. Base qualities are not at hand, and no much larger clone is one base apart. These data originate in a study of T-cell reconstitution after alpha-beta-depleted transplantation in children (dated by TCRdb to about 2016). About the full investigation: The study quantitatively tracked T-cell immune reconstitution after TCRalphabeta/CD19-depleted allogeneic hematopoietic cell transplantation in children using TCR repertoire profiling.

Library preparation was by PCR. Sequencer: Illumina HiSeq 2500. TCR libraries were prepared with molecular barcoding, using unique molecular identifiers to normalize TCRbeta repertoire quantification. Using fastp at Q25 and MiXCR, TCRdb reprocessed the public reads and kept productive beta chains. Merged by CDR3 protein, the rows form single entries marked with the most common genes and DNA. The sample table lists 75,000 to 90,000 distinct CDR3 sequences, over 12% of them with a count of one. 25% to 30% of the sample rests with the top ten. The intended sense of this specimen's treatment or condition label: allogeneic hematopoietic cell transplantation with graft depleted of TCRalphabeta T cells and CD19 B cells. TCRalphabeta/CD19-depleted allogeneic hematopoietic cell grafts were given to the transplant recipients, all of whom were children. General conclusions and limits of the study: In some patients, the high TCRbeta diversity seen at day 60 was put down to recipient T cells and intrathymic progenitors that had survived conditioning. The apparently early alphabetaT-cell count recovery about two months after transplant was reportedly dependent on only several hundred rapidly expanded clones derived from non-depleted graft cells. Over subsequent months, a decline in hyperexpanded clone frequencies was noted, and after one year, T-cell counts and TCRbeta diversity were mostly ascribed to newly produced T cells.

This TCR was sampled from a male patient aged 2 to 9 who had a stem cell transplant for acute lymphoblastic leukemia, so the T cells may come from the graft donor. This sample comprised PBMCs, mostly from graft donor cells, obtained 180 days after TCRalphabeta/CD19-depleted stem cell transplant.

This receptor has the CDR3 CASTGVANEKLFF. The nucleotide sequence is given as TGTGCCAGCACAGGGGTTGCTAATGAAAAACTGTTTTTT. The V and J genes are TRBV6-1 and TRBJ1-4; possibly the D gene is TRBD1, per 6 matching bases. V loses 7 bases, J loses 3 bases, and the germline ends lie 9 bases apart. The germline V gene provides CDR1 MNHNS and CDR2 SASEGT. The CDR3 spans 13 residues, from the cysteine through the phenylalanine. This entry keeps only the CDR3 DNA: 39 bases, framed from base 1.